This T cell receptor beta chain was documented in a study of cytomegalovirus exposure and HLA in healthy donors (TCRdb year 2017). Concerning the study at large: An earlier analysis of approximately 640 of the donors reported approximately 300 Gb of sequence data and some 120 million unique TCR beta sequences from 150 million to 200 million T cells. All discovery cohort repertoires had been generated on a single sequencing platform. Five DR-DQ haplotypes were handled as single units for association and clustering, since linkage in the cohort was strong. The number of donors typed differed by locus, with about 620-630 for A, B, C, DRB1 and DQB1, 522 for DQA1, 600 to 610 for DPA1, and roughly 450 for DPB1. In the later analysis, no new phenotypic data were used to find candidate immune exposures; instead, reliance was placed on TCR beta sequences and their occurrence across donors. To study patterns of TCR occurrence, a later analysis re-analyzed previously published TCR beta repertoires from several hundred donors and added high-resolution HLA genotyping. Of the 300 to 500 genotyped donors, approximately 81% were placed in the genetic ancestry cluster associated with self-reported Caucasian donors. Besides the first cohort of roughly 660 subjects, a separate validation cohort made up of roughly 120 different subjects was used. An earlier analysis of some 500 of the donors used high-throughput TCR beta sequencing to judge whether each TCR beta V gene segment behaved as functional or pseudogenic. The T cell repertoires of several hundred subjects were profiled by immunosequencing and related to cytomegalovirus serostatus. High-throughput TCR immunosequencing, statistical association of individual TCRs with disease status, and machine learning were combined to predict cytomegalovirus infection status. A later genetic analysis used genome-wide SNP genotypes for about three fifths of the 666 donors, treating that subset as a discovery cohort. About 320 gigabases of sequencing data and approximately 93 million unique TCR sequences were included in an early release covering 500 to 750 HLA-typed donors. On average, around 240,000 unique TCR beta nucleotide sequences were sequenced per donor among about 400 genotyped donors of the cohort, with 15% to 20% of those sequences being non-productive. HLA typing covered class I and class II loci at four-digit resolution. The study was designed to test whether signatures of past pathogen exposure could be identified by cataloging public T cell receptors. Donor age, sex, ethnicity and CMV serostatus were compiled alongside the repertoire data.

The germline V gene specifies SNHLY as CDR1 and FYNNEI as CDR2. V is cut back by 3 bases and J by 0 bases, with 6 bases in the junction unmatched. The CDR3 starts with the cysteine, ends with the phenylalanine, and has 16 residues. The retained sequence is limited to the CDR3, 48 bases, with the frame set at the first base. General findings and caveats noted by the study authors: A further reported finding was that TCR beta sequences accurately predicted the HLA-A and HLA-B alleles for most subjects in the first cohort. The authors suggested that the approach could potentially be extended to other disease states and immunological phenotypes. This cohort had only TCR beta chains sequenced, and the lack of alpha or paired-chain data limited which features could be detected. Correlated functional status among segregating V segments might reflect linkage disequilibrium, but an unknown experimental factor could not be ruled out. Sequencing depth was assumed to be roughly uniform across donors in the presence/absence analyses, though that assumption may not hold. A later analysis found that HLA-associated TCR beta chains were more clonally expanded and had lower generation probabilities than equally common non-associated chains. Assigning TCR associations to individual alleles was difficult when HLA alleles, especially DR and DQ, strongly co-occurred. According to a later analysis, most CMV-associated TCR beta chains appeared to be HLA-restricted, and the HLA associations seemed to be driven largely by CMV exposure. A few of the identified cytomegalovirus-associated TCR beta chains were confirmed in vitro to be specific for cytomegalovirus antigens. The 87-base-pair reads could not distinguish some IMGT-functional V segments, including TRBV6-2 and TRBV6-3, so those segments were excluded. Seventeen rarely observed V segments, including chromosome 9 orphons, were excluded from the earlier analysis of approximately 500 of the donors because counts were too low. In an earlier analysis of 587 of the donors, most TCR beta V segments were observed in productive rearrangements about 90% or about 30% of the time, broadly matching IMGT annotations. In a later genetic analysis, a missense DCLRE1C variant was associated with V-gene and J-gene trimming of TCR beta chains, and the association was replicated in an independent cohort. A later genetic analysis reported fewer N-insertions in productive TCRs among donors in an Asian-associated ancestry cluster than the roughly 640-donor mean. HLA typing was unavailable for some donors at each locus, so association tests used only the typed subset. In a later analysis, TCR association rates were found to vary across HLA loci, with the most associated TCRs seen for DRB1 alleles and the fewest for HLA-C alleles. In the study, 150 to 200 TCR beta chains were listed as associated with cytomegalovirus. A later analysis associated roughly 17,000 TCR beta sequences with specific HLA alleles at a false discovery rate of 0.05. Several of the top co-occurrence clusters appeared to be linked to parvovirus B19, influenza, CMV and Epstein-Barr virus, according to a later analysis. A cluster of highly shared sequence variants was judged likely to represent a technical artifact of the sequencing pipeline. While some public TCRs were present in many individuals, most TCR sequences turned up only very rarely across donors. Cytomegalovirus status was reported to be diagnosed by the classifier with high specificity and sensitivity in both the original and validation cohorts. Immune exposure information for the cohort was limited to CMV serostatus.

In this sample, this clone turned up a few times. What antigen it recognizes has not been identified. Base qualities are not provided; no much larger clone lies one nucleotide away. Library preparation was by the immunoSEQ multiplex PCR assay. For the multiplex PCR, a mixture combining 60 forward primers for TCR Vbeta segments and 13 reverse primers for TCR Jbeta segments was used. The CDR3 region of rearranged TCR beta genes was amplified from genomic DNA by a multiplex PCR assay. The amplified TCR beta libraries were sequenced on the Illumina HiSeq System as 87-base-pair reads. On the study's bioinformatics: In a later analysis, some 80 million unique TCR beta chains were counted across the 500 to 700 repertoires, and roughly 9.9 million of these chains were shared by at least two donors. A nearest-neighbor algorithm error-corrected the raw reads and collapsed the reads into unique sequences, merging closely related sequences to remove PCR and sequencing errors. CDR3 sequences were aligned to IMGT reference sequences to assign V, D and J gene segments. For a sequence to be retained, a match of at least six nucleotides was required to both a V gene segment and a J gene segment. A rearrangement counted as productive if the CDR3 had no stop codons and remained in frame with V and J, and every other rearrangement counted as non-productive. CDR3 was defined according to IMGT convention as the region running from the second conserved V-encoded cysteine to the conserved J-encoded phenylalanine. Sequences without an unambiguous match to a single V gene segment were excluded from the earlier analysis of approximately 600 of the donors. An earlier analysis of 587 of the donors classified V segments as functional when productive rearrangements were above 56.7% and as segregating when the standard deviation between donors was above 5%. A statistical classification framework was built to diagnose cytomegalovirus status from the catalog of TCR beta chain sequences. A later analysis assigned V and J genes by comparing TCR nucleotide sequences with IMGT/GENE-DB human TR gene sequences. In a later analysis, CDR3 sequences and most-parsimonious VDJ recombination scenarios were assigned using the TCRdist pipeline. In a later analysis, each TCR beta chain was defined by its CDR3 amino acid sequence together with its V-gene family, and reads lacking a unique V-gene family were excluded. To address suspected cross-contamination and a sequencing artifact, a later analysis removed a few hundred highly shared, low-generation-probability nucleotide sequences. In a later analysis, a clonal expansion index for each public chain was calculated from normalized within-repertoire ranks of inferred template counts. In a later analysis, generation probabilities were computed using a VDJ recombination model fitted to out-of-frame rearrangements, and the results were checked against IGoR. In a later analysis, TCR-TCR, TCR-HLA and TCR-CMV co-occurrence was scored with hypergeometric tests, and a repertoire-size bias correction was applied to TCR pairs. False discovery rates were estimated in a later analysis by permuting HLA or CMV assignments 20 times. In a later analysis, co-occurring TCRs were grouped using DBSCAN, and TCRdist sequence similarity was added for clustering within HLA-allele-positive subsets. Co-occurrence clustering excluded repertoires with fewer than 30,000 or more than 120,000 public chains, plus five with anomalous nucleotide sharing. Held by TCRdb, this immuneACCESS table contains in-frame sequences only and omits some clones. Under half of the omission traces to an unresolved V gene where checked; the cause of the rest is unknown. The V and J calls and clone size are taken from that table; D and trimming were inferred from the DNA. A total of some 110,000 clones appear in this sample, 10% of them only once. The ten largest clones add up to 5.5% to 7.5% of the sample.

The cohort consisted of hundreds of healthy bone marrow donors. All cohort members were sampled while nominally healthy, although unrecorded immune exposures were likely present. The donor was CMV seropositive and belonged to the group of 250 to 350 seropositive cohort members. A peripheral blood sample was collected from each donor, and TCR beta sequencing was performed on peripheral blood mononuclear cells. The Qiagen DNeasy Blood Extraction Kit was used to extract genomic DNA from the blood cell samples. The sequence was obtained from a man between 40 and 49 years old in good health and CMV-seropositive. The chain links TRBV2 with TRBJ2-5; a stretch of 8 junction bases matches TRBD1. The sample taken for sequencing was PBMCs. The CDR3 has the sequence CASSDPWTGNQETQYF. The DNA is as follows: TGTGCCAGCAGTGACCCCTGGACAGGGAACCAAGAGACCCAGTACTTC.